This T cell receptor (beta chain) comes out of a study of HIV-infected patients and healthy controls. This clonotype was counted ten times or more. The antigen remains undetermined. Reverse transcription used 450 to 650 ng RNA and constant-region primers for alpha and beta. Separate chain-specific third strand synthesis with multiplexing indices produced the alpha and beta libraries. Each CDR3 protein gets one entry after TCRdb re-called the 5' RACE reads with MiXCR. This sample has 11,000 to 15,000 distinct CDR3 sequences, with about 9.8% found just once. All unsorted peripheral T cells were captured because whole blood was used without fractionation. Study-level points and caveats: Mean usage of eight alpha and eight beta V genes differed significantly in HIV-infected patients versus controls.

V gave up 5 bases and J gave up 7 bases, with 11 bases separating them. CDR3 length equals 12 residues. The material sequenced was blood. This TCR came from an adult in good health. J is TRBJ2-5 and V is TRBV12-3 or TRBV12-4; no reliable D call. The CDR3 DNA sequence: TGTGCCAGCAGTACCGAAGGGTGGACCCAGTACTTC. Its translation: CASSTEGWTQYF.